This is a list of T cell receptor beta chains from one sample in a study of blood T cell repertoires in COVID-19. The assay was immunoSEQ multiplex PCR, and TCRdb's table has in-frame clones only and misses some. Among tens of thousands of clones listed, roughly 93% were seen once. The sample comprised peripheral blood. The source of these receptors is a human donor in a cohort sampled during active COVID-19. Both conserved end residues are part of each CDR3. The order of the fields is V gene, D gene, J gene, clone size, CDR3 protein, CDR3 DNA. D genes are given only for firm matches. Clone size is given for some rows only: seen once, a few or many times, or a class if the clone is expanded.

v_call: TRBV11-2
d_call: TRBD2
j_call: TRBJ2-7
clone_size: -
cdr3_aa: CASSLRASSGSSYEQYF
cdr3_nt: TGTGCCAGCAGCTTGAGGGCTTCGAGCGGGAGCTCCTACGAGCAGTACTTC

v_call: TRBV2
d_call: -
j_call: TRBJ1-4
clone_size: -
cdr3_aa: CASSVGQNQGKEKLFF
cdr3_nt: TGTGCCAGCAGTGTCGGACAGAATCAGGGGAAAGAAAAACTGTTTTTT

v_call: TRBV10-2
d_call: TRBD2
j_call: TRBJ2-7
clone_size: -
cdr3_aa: CASSETSGTIREQYF
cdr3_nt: TGCGCCAGCAGTGAGACTAGCGGGACGATTCGTGAGCAGTACTTC

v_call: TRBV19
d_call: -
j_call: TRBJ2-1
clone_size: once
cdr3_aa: CASSTERNEQFF
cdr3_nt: TGTGCCAGTAGTACAGAGCGCAATGAGCAGTTCTTC

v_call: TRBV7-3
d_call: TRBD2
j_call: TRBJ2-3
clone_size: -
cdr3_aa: CASSSTSGRGLDTQYF
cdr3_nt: TGTGCCAGCAGCTCAACTAGCGGGAGAGGGTTAGATACGCAGTATTTT

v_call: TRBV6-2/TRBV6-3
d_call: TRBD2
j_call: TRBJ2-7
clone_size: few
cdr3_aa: CASSLLAGPHYEQYF
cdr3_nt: TGTGCCAGCAGCCTACTAGCGGGGCCACACTACGAGCAGTACTTC

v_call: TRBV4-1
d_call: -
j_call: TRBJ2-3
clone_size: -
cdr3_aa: CASSQGPDTQYF
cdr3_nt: TGCGCCAGCAGCCAGGGCCCAGATACGCAGTATTTT

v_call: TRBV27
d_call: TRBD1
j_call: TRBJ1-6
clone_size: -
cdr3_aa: CASSPVTGVSSYNSPLHF
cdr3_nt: TGTGCCAGCAGTCCGGTGACAGGGGTTAGCTCCTATAATTCACCCCTCCACTTT

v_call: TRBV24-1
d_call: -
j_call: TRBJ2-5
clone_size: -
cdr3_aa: CATSDLGSREGSETQYF
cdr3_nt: TGTGCCACCAGTGATTTGGGCAGTCGAGAGGGATCGGAGACCCAGTACTTC

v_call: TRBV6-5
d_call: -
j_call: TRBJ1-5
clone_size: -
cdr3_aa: CASSLRGGAGQPQHF
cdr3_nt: TGTGCCAGCAGTCTCCGTGGAGGGGCGGGTCAGCCCCAGCATTTT

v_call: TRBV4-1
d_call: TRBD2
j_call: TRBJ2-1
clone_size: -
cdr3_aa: CASSQGTSGRGSYNEQFF
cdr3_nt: TGCGCCAGCAGCCAGGGGACTAGCGGGAGAGGGAGCTACAATGAGCAGTTCTTC

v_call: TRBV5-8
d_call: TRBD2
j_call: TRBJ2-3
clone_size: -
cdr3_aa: CASSLGLASTDTQYF
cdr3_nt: TGTGCCAGCAGCCTGGGACTAGCGAGCACAGATACGCAGTATTTT

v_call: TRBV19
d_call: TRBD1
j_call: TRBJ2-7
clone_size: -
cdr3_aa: CASTGGAVYEQYF
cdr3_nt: TGTGCCAGTACAGGGGGCGCGGTCTACGAGCAGTACTTC